Given below is one T cell receptor beta chain in context. This clonotype appeared a few times. No antigen is known for it. Base qualities are not recorded, but no much larger clone differs from it by a single base. This sample is drawn from a study of immune reconstitution after stem cell transplant in scleroderma (dated by TCRdb to about 2017). Library preparation was by RT-PCR. The listed sequencing device is Illumina MiSeq. Using fastp trimming at Q25 and MiXCR clonotype assembly, TCRdb reanalyzed the public sequencing data and kept in-frame beta chains. Rows with one shared CDR3 protein collapse into an entry with the most common genes and DNA. The table for this sample lists 4,500 to 7,000 distinct CDR3 sequences; around 7.6% of them were counted only once. Roughly a tenth of the sample goes to the ten largest clones. There are 16 amino acids in the CDR3, from cysteine to phenylalanine inclusive. The retained sequence is limited to the CDR3, 48 bases, with the frame set at the first base. The germline V gene provides CDR1 SGHVS and CDR2 FQNEAQ. V has 5 bases trimmed and J has 1 base trimmed; junction bases matching no gene number 7.

The chain links TRBV7-8 with TRBJ2-2; TRBD1 matches 7 bases in the middle. Sample acquisition took place before or after autologous hematopoietic stem cell transplantation (not recorded which). This sequence originates from a male donor with systemic sclerosis. CDR3 sequence: CASSPRTGLNTGELFF. The nucleotide sequence is TGTGCCAGCAGCCCACGGACAGGACTGAACACCGGGGAGCTGTTTTTT. The full variable domain, completed from the reference TRBV7-8 and TRBJ2-2 proteins outside the CDR3, reads GAGVSQSPRYKVAKRGQDVALRCDPISGHVSLFWYQQALGQGPEFLTYFQNEAQLDKSGLPSDRFFAERPEGSVSTLKIQRTQQEDSAVYLCASSPRTGLNTGELFFGEGSRLTVL.